Below are 3 T cell receptor beta chains sequenced from a single sample in a study of identifying expanded T cells in peripheral blood. The table came from immunoSEQ multiplex PCR; TCRdb's copy has only in-frame clones and leaves some out. The sample yields more than 80,000 clones, roughly 88% seen once. The sample was blood. Receptor source: a person between 18 and 70 years old in good health.

Only one count was recorded for this clone. This rearrangement joins TRBV5-1 to TRBJ2-3; D not certain. Germline CDR1 reads SGHRS; CDR2 reads YFSETQ. Trimming cost V 5 bases and J 2 bases, with 3 bases left between them. The CDR3 consists of 11 residues. CDR3 residues: CASRATDTQYF. DNA for the CDR3: TGCGCCAGCAGGGCCACAGATACGCAGTATTTT. Filled out from reference TRBV5-1 and TRBJ2-3, the complete variable domain reads KAGVTQTPRYLIKTRGQQVTLSCSPISGHRSVSWYQQTPGQGLQFLFEYFSETQRNKGNFPGRFSGRQFSNSRSEMNVSTLELGDSALYLCASRATDTQYFGPGTRLTVL.

V is TRBV7-2 and J is TRBJ2-7, with D possibly being TRBD2 (6 bases). V was cut by 5 bases and J by 6 bases, with 17 bases left in between. This CDR3 has 14 residues. Germline CDR1 SGHTA, CDR2 FQGNSA. The DNA for the CDR3 is TGTGCCAGCAGCGTACTAGCTTTAGTTGGCGAGCAGTACTTC. Translated, it gives CASSVLALVGEQYF.

The rearrangement joins TRBV4-2 to TRBJ2-3; possible D gene TRBD1, 5 bases. V lost 0 bases and J lost 5, with 21 bases in between. Germline V gives CDR1 LGHNA, CDR2 YNFKEQ. The CDR3 is 18 amino acids. The CDR3 reads CASSQDKTGTSDGDTQYF. CDR3 DNA: TGTGCCAGCAGCCAAGATAAAACAGGAACTTCAGATGGAGATACGCAGTATTTT.